The source of this TCR beta chain is a study of cytomegalovirus exposure and HLA in healthy donors. Findings of the study overall: Later, TCR association rates were found to vary by HLA locus, highest for DRB1 and lowest for HLA-C. The sole available immune exposure information was CMV serostatus. Later examination showed HLA-associated TCR beta chains had greater clonal expansion than equally common others.

The PCR was carried out with 60 Vbeta primers and 13 Jbeta primers. Some clones are missing from TCRdb's copy, which holds only in-frame ones; the method was immunoSEQ multiplex PCR. This repertoire shows 100,000 to 150,000 clones, roughly four fifths found once; its top ten account for about 2.9%. On this clone itself: As yet, its antigen is unknown.

The clonotype was recovered from a boy aged 2 to 10 in good health and CMV-seronegative. The material sequenced was PBMCs.

The CDR3 here is CASSEGDRQETQYF. CDR3 nucleotide sequence: TGTGCCAGCTCCGAGGGGGACAGGCAAGAGACCCAGTACTTC. The V call is TRBV18, the J call TRBJ2-5, with TRBD1 matching 8 bases. CDR3 length: 14 amino acids. J was trimmed by 2 bases and V by 6 bases; bases with no gene match: 5. Germline V lookup: CDR1 KGHSH, CDR2 LQKENI.